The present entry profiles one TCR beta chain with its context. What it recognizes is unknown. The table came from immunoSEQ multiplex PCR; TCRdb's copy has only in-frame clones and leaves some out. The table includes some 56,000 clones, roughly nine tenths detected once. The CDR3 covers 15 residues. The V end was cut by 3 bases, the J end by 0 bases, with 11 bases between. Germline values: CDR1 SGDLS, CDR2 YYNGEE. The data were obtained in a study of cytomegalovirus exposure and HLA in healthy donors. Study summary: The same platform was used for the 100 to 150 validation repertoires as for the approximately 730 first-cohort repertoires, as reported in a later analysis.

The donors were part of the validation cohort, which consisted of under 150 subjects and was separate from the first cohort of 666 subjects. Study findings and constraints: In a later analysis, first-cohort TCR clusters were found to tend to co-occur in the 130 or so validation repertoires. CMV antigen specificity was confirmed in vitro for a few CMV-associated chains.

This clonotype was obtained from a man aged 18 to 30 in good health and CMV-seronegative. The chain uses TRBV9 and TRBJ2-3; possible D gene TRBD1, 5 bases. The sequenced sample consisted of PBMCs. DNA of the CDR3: TGTGCCAGCAGCGCCCGGACATCTAGCACAGATACGCAGTATTTT. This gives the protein CASSARTSSTDTQYF. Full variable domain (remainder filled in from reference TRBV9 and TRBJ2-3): DSGVTQTPKHLITATGQRVTLRCSPRSGDLSVYWYQQSLDQGLQFLIQYYNGEERAKGNILERFSAQQFPDLHSELNLSSLELGDSALYFCASSARTSSTDTQYFGPGTRLTVL.